The next 5 T cell receptor beta chains were all read from a single sample in a study of blood T cell repertoires in COVID-19. The data were produced by immunoSEQ multiplex PCR, yet TCRdb's version contains in-frame clones alone and is incomplete. This table has 250,000 to 300,000 clones, approximately 86% appearing once. The sequenced sample consisted of peripheral blood. The receptors here all came from a young man with active or convalescent COVID-19.

This clone was recorded once. This chain uses TRBV18 with TRBJ2-1; D is possibly TRBD2 (5 bases). The CDR3 is 13 residues long. Germline values: CDR1 KGHSH, CDR2 LQKENI. Trimming shortened V by 0 bases and J by 8 bases, and 8 bases separated the two germline ends. CDR3 in DNA: TGTGCCAGCTCACCACCTGGGGAGCATGAGCAGTTCTTC. This codes for CASSPPGEHEQFF.

The gene calls are TRBV18 and TRBJ2-3; D remains ambiguous. CDR1 is KGHSH, CDR2 LQKENI, per germline. The V gene lost 0 bases and the J gene lost 5 bases, with 9 bases spanning the gap. This CDR3 is 14 amino acids long. CDR3 coding DNA: TGTGCCAGCTCACCACCGAGCGAGGTAGATACGCAGTATTTT. Its translation is CASSPPSEVDTQYF.

This chain joins TRBV18 and TRBJ2-7; TRBD1 matches 8 bases. This CDR3 is built from 15 residues. Looked up from germline, CDR1 is KGHSH and CDR2 is LQKENI. J gave up 1 base and V 3 bases, and 5 bases lay outside the gene matches. The CDR3 region has the DNA TGTGCCAGCTCACCGCAGGGACAGGTGTCCTACGAGCAGTACTTC. This sequence encodes CASSPQGQVSYEQYF.

The rearrangement joins TRBV12-3 or TRBV12-4 to TRBJ1-5, with D unclear. The CDR3 is 13 residues long. V was cut by 1 base and J by 7 bases, with 8 bases left in between. The CDR3 region is CASSLGVSQPQHF. CDR3 sequence (DNA): TGTGCCAGCAGTTTAGGCGTGAGCCAGCCCCAGCATTTT.

This chain links TRBV9 with TRBJ2-5, with 8 nucleotides matching TRBD1. This CDR3 has 17 residues. V shed 3 bases, J shed 4 bases, and the junction held 14 bases outside the gene matches. Germline V gene sequence: CDR1 SGDLS, CDR2 YYNGEE. The CDR3 loop reads CASSARDRSFSGETQYF. CDR3 coding DNA: TGTGCCAGCAGCGCACGGGACAGGTCGTTCTCGGGAGAGACCCAGTACTTC.